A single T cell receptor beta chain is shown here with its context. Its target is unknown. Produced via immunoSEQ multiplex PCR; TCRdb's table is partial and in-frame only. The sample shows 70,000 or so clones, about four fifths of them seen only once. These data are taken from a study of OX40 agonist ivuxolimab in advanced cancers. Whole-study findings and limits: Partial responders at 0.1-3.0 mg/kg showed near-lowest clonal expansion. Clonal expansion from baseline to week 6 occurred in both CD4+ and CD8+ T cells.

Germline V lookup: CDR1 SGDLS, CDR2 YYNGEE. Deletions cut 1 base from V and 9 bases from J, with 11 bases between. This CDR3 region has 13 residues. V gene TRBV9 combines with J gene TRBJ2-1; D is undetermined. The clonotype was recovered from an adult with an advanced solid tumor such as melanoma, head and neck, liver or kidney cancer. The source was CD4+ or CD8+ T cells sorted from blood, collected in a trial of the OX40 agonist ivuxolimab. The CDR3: CASSVQVISEQFF. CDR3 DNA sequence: TGTGCCAGCAGCGTACAAGTAATAAGTGAGCAGTTCTTC.